The T cell receptor (beta chain) under discussion was sequenced for a study of beta chain features in type 1 diabetes. General study points: Type 1 diabetes patients had moderately but significantly shorter TCRB CDR3s in all four CD4+ subsets.

Trimming removed 2 bases from V and 7 bases from J, with 12 bases in between. From germline, CDR1 is SGHRS and CDR2 YFSETQ. This CDR3 region has 13 residues. Turning to this clone: Its antigen is not identified.

Expressed TCRB transcripts were sequenced, since all the RNA that had been isolated was reverse transcribed. Assay used: immunoSEQ multiplex PCR; TCRdb lists only in-frame clones, some missing. This sample has fewer than 400,000 clones, with around 9.7% found just once. The sequenced sample consisted of central memory CD4+ T cells from blood. The sequence derives from a man under 40 with type 1 diabetes. The chain joins TRBV5-1 to TRBJ1-2, with D possibly being TRBD1 (5 bases). The CDR3 is CASSFSQGRGYTF. For the CDR3, the DNA is TGCGCCAGCAGCTTTAGTCAGGGCCGTGGCTACACCTTC.